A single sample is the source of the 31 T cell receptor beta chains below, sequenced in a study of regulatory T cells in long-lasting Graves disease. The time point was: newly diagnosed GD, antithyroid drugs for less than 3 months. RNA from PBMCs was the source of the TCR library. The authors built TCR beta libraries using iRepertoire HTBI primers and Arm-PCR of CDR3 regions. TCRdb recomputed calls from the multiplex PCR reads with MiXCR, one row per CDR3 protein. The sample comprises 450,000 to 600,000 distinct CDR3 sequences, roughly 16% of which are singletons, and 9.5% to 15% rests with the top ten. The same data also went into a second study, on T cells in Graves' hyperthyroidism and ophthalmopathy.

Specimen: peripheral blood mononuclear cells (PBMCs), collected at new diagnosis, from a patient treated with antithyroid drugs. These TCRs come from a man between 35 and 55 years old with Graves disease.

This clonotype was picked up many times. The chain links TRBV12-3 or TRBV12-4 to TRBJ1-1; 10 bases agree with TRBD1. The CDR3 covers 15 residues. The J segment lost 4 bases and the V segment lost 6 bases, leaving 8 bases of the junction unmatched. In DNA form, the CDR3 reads TGTGCCAGCAGAGGATCCGGGACAGGGGCCACTGAAGCTTTCTTT. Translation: CASRGSGTGATEAFF.

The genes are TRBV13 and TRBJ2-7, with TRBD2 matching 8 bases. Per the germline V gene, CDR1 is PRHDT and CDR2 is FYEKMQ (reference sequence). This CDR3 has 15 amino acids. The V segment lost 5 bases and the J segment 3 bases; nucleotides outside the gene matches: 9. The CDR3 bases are TGTGCCAGCAGCCCCGGGAGGGGAGGATACTACGAGCAGTACTTC. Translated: CASSPGRGGYYEQYF.

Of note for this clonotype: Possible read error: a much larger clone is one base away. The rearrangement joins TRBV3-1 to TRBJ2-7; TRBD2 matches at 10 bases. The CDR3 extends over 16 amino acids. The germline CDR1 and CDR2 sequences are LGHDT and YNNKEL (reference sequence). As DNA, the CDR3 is TGTGCCAGCAGGCAAGATGGTACTAGCGGGACCTACGAGCAGTACTTC. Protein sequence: CASRQDGTSGTYEQYF.

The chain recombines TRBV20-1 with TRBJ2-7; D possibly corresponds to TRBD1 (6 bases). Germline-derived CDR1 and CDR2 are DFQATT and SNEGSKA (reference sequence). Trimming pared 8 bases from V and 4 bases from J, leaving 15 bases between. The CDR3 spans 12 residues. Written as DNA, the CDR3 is TGCAGTTGGACAGAGAAAGAGTACGAGCAGTACTTC. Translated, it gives CSWTEKEYEQYF.

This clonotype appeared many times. Here the CDR3 reads CASSLAGQGENTEAFF. In DNA form, the CDR3 reads TGCGCCAGCAGCTTGGCCGGCCAGGGCGAGAACACTGAAGCTTTCTTT. This rearrangement joins TRBV5-1 to TRBJ1-1; tentative D call: TRBD1 (5 bases). The CDR3 runs to 16 residues. Trimming removed 0 bases at V and 1 base at J, with 13 bases between. From germline, CDR1 is SGHRS and CDR2 YFSETQ.

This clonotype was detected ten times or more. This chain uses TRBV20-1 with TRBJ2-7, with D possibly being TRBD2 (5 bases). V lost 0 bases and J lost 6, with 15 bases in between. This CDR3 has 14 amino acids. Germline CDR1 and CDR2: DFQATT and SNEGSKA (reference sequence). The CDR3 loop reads CSARDREGLLEQYF. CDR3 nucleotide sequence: TGCAGTGCTAGAGATCGAGAGGGCTTACTCGAGCAGTACTTC.

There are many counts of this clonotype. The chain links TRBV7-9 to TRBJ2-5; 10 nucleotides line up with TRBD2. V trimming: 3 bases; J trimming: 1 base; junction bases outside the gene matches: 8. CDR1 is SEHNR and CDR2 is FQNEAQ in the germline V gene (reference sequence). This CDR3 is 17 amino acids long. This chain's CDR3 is CASSLGAGGESQETQYF. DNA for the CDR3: TGTGCCAGCAGCTTGGGAGCGGGAGGGGAGTCCCAAGAGACCCAGTACTTC.

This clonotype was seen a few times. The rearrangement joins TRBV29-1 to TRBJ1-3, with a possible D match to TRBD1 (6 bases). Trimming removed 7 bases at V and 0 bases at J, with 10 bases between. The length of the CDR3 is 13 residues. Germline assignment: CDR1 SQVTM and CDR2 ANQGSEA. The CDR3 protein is CSAVGHSGNTIYF. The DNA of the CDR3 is TGCAGCGCCGTGGGACACTCTGGAAACACCATATATTTT.

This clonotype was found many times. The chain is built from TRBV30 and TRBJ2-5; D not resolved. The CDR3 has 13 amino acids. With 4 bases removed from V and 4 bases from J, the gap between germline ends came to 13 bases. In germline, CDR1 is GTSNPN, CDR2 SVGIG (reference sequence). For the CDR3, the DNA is TGTGCCTGGACCTCGAAGGGCAGAGAGACCCAGTACTTC. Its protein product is CAWTSKGRETQYF.

The CDR3 reads CASSTGTGALMRLLNTEAFF. In DNA, the CDR3 is TGTGCCAGCAGCACCGGGACAGGGGCCCTGATGCGGCTCCTGAACACTGAAGCTTTCTTT. The V and J genes are TRBV7-9 and TRBJ1-1; 10 bases agree with TRBD1. In germline, CDR1 is SEHNR, CDR2 FQNEAQ (reference sequence). J gave up 0 bases and V 5 bases, and 18 bases lay outside the gene matches. This CDR3 comprises 20 residues.

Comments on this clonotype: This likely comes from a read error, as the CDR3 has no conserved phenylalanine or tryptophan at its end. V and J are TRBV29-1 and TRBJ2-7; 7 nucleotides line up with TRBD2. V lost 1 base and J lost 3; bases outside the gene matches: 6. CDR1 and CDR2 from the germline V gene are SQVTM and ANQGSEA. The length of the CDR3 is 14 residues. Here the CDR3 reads CSVEGAGDLYEQYL. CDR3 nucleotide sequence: TGCAGCGTTGAAGGGGCGGGAGACCTCTACGAGCAGTACCTC.

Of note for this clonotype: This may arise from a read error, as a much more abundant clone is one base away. The CDR3 nucleotides are TGTGCCAGCAGTGACCCAGGGGGCCAAGAGACCCGGTACTTC. This translates into CASSDPGGQETRYF. This chain connects TRBV6-1 to TRBJ2-5; 8 positions agree with TRBD1. CDR1 and CDR2 (germline): MNHNS, SASEGT. The CDR3 spans 14 residues.

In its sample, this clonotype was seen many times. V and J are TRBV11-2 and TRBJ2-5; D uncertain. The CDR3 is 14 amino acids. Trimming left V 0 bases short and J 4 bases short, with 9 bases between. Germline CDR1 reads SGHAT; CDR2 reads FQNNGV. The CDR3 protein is CASSLDTVAETQYF. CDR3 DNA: TGTGCCAGCAGCTTAGATACTGTTGCAGAGACCCAGTACTTC.

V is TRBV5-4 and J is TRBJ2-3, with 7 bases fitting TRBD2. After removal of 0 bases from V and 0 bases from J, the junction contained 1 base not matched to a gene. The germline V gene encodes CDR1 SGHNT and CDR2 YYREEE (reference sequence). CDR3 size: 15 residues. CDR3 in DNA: TGTGCCAGCAGCTTGGATAGCGGGAGCACAGATACGCAGTATTTT. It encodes CASSLDSGSTDTQYF.

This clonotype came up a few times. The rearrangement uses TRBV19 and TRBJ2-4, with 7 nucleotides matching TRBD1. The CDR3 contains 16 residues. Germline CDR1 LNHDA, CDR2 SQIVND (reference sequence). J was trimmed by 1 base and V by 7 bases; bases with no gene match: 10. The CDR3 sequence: CASTRTGFGAKNIQYF. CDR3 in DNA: TGTGCCAGTACCCGGACAGGTTTCGGTGCCAAAAACATTCAGTACTTC.

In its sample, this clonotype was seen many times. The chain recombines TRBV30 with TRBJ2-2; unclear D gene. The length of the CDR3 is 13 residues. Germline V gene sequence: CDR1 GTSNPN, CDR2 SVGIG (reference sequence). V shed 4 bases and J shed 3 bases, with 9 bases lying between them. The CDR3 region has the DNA TGTGCCTGGACAAGGCCGGACACCGGGGAGCTGTTTTTT. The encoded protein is CAWTRPDTGELFF.

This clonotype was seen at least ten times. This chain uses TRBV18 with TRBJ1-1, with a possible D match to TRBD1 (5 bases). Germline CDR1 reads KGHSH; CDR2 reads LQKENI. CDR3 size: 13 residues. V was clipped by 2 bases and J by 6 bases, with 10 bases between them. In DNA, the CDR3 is TGTGCCAGCTCACCAGGCAGGGAGGCTGAAGCTTTCTTT. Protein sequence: CASSPGREAEAFF.

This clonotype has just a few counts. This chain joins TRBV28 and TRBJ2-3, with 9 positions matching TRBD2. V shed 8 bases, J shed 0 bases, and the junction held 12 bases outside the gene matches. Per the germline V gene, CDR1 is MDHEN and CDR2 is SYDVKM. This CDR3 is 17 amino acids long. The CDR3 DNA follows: TGTGCCAGCGGGTTAGTGACTAGCGGTAGTAGCACAGATACGCAGTATTTT. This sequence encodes CASGLVTSGSSTDTQYF.

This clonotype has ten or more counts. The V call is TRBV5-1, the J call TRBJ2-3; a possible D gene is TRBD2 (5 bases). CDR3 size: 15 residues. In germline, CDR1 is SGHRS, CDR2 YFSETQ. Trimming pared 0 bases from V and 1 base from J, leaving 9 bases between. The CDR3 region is CASSLAAAGTDTQYF. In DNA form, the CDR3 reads TGCGCCAGCAGCTTGGCAGCGGCCGGCACAGATACGCAGTATTTT.

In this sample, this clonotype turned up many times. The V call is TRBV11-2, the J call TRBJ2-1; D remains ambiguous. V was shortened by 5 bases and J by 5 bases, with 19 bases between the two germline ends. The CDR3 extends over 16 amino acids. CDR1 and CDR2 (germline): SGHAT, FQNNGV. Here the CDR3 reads CASSPPPRGLDNEQFF. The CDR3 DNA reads TGTGCCAGCAGCCCACCGCCCCGCGGTTTAGACAATGAGCAGTTCTTC.

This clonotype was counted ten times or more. For the CDR3, the DNA is TGCAGTGCTAGACGACAGGCCAATGAGCAGTTCTTC. Protein sequence: CSARRQANEQFF. This rearrangement joins TRBV20-1 to TRBJ2-1, with D perhaps TRBD1 (6 bases). Trimming pared 2 bases from V and 6 bases from J, leaving 8 bases between. Germline CDR1 reads DFQATT; CDR2 reads SNEGSKA (reference sequence). The CDR3 spans 12 residues.

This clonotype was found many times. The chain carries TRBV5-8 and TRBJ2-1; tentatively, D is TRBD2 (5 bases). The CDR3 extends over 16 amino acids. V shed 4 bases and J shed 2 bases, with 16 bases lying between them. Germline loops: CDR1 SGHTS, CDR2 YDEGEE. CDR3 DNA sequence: TGTGCCAGCAGCCACTGGACGGGGTCTCCCTACAATGAGCAGTTCTTC. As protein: CASSHWTGSPYNEQFF.

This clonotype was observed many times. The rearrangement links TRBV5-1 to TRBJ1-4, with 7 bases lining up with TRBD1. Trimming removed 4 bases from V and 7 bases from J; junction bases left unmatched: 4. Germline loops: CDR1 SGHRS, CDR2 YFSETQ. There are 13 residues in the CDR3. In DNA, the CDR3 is TGCGCCAGCAGCACCGGACAGGCTGAAAAACTGTTTTTT. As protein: CASSTGQAEKLFF. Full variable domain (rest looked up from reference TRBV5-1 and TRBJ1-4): KAGVTQTPRYLIKTRGQQVTLSCSPISGHRSVSWYQQTPGQGLQFLFEYFSETQRNKGNFPGRFSGRQFSNSRSEMNVSTLELGDSALYLCASSTGQAEKLFFGSGTQLSVL.

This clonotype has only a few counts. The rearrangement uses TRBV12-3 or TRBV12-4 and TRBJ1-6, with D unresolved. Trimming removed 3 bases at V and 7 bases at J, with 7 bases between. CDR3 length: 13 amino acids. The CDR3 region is CASSLSENSPLHF. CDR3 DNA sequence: TGTGCCAGCAGTTTGTCGGAAAATTCACCCCTCCACTTT.

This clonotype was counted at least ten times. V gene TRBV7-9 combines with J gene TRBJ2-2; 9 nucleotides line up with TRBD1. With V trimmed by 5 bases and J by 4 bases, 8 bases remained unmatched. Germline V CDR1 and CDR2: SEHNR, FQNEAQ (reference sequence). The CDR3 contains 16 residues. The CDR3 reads CASSPRTGGLTGELFF. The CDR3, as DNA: TGTGCCAGCAGCCCACGCACAGGGGGCCTCACCGGGGAGCTGTTTTTT.

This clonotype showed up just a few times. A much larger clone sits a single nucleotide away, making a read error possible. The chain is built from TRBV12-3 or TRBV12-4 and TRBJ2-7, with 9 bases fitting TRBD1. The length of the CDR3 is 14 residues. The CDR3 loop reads CAGSLGTGYWEQYF. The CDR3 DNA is TGTGCCGGCAGTTTAGGGACAGGGTATTGGGAGCAGTACTTC.

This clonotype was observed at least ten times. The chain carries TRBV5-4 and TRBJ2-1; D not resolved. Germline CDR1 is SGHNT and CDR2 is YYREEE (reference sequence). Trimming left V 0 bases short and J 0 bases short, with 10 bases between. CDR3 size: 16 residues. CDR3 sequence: CASSLAGRRSYNEQFF. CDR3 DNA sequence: TGTGCCAGCAGCTTGGCGGGCAGACGCTCCTACAATGAGCAGTTCTTC. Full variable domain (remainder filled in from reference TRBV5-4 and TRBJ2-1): ETGVTQSPTHLIKTRGQQVTLRCSSQSGHNTVSWYQQALGQGPQFIFQYYREEENGRGNFPPRFSGLQFPNYSSELNVNALELDDSALYLCASSLAGRRSYNEQFFGPGTRLTVL.

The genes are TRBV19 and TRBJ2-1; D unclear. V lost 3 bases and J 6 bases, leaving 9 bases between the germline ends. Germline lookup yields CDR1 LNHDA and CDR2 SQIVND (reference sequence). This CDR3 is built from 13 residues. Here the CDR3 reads CASSMVWGNEQFF. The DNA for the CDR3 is TGTGCCAGTAGTATGGTCTGGGGCAATGAGCAGTTCTTC.

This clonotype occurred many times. CDR3 sequence reads: CATSDSTSGRVHEQFF. CDR3 DNA sequence: TGTGCCACCAGTGATAGCACTAGCGGGAGGGTTCATGAGCAGTTCTTC. The genes are TRBV24-1 and TRBJ2-1, with 13 bases matching TRBD2. This CDR3 is built from 16 residues. Trimming cost V 3 bases and J 8 bases; bases outside gene matches: 6. Germline V gene data show CDR1 as KGHDR and CDR2 as SFDVKD.

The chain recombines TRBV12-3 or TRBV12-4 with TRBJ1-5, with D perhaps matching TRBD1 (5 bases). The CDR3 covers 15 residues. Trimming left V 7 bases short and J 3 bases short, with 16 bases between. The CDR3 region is CASTEWGGNNQPQHF. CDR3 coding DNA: TGTGCCAGCACCGAGTGGGGGGGAAACAATCAGCCCCAGCATTTT.

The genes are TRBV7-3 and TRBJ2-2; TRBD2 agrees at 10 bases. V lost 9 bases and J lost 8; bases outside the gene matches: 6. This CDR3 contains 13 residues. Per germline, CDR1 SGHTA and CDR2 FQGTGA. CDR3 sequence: CARGASGSGELFF. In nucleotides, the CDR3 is TGTGCCAGGGGGGCTAGCGGGAGTGGGGAGCTGTTTTTT.